This entry is about one T cell receptor beta chain. Its antigen is currently unknown. The CDR3 length is 15 residues. The V end lost 7 bases, the J end lost 2 bases, and 17 bases lay between the germline ends. The data derive from a study of Graves' ophthalmopathy and Graves' hyperthyroidism. Recruitment covered hyperthyroidism patients aged 18 to 65 whose new diagnosis was of under 2 months' duration. Clinicians made diagnoses from clinical symptoms, serum thyroxine, TRAb, thyroid ultrasound and orbital computed tomography. As the starting material, over 9 ml of fresh peripheral blood yielded the PBMCs. Overall study findings and caveats: For predicting ophthalmopathy progression, the model had 55% to 71% sensitivity and roughly 72% specificity.

As the template, RNA transcripts were used to amplify TCR beta CDR3 regions. RT-PCR in the first round used HTBI primers; a second-round multiplex PCR followed. TCRdb called the multiplex PCR reads again in MiXCR, with one record for every CDR3 protein. The table has about 620,000 distinct CDR3 sequences, approximately 22% seen once; the top ten hold about 6.6%. The chain is built from TRBV12-3 or TRBV12-4 and TRBJ1-2; tentative D call: TRBD1 (5 bases). Sequenced: peripheral blood. The sequence was collected from a young woman with stable Graves' hyperthyroidism. Some clones in this sample may be carry-over from other donors' samples. The CDR3 region has the DNA TGTGCCAGCACCCTATGGGGGAGTCACAACTATGGCTACACCTTC. Its protein is CASTLWGSHNYGYTF.